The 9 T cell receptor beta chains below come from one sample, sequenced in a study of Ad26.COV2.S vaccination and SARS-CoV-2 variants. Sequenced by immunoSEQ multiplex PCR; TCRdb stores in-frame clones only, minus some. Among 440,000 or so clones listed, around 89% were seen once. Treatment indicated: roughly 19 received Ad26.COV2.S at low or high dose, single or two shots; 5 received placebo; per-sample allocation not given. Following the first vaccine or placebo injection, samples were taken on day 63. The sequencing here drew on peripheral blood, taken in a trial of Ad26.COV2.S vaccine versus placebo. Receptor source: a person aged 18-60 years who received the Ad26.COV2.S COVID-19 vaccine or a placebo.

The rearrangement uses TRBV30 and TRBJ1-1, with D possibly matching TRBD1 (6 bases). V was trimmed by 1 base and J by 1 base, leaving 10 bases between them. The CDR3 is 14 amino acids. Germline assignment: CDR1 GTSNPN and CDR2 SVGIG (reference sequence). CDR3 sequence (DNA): TGTGCCTGGAGTGGACAGGCAACGAACACTGAAGCTTTCTTT. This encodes CAWSGQATNTEAFF. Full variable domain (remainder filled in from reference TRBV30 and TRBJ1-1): SQTIHQWPATLVQPVGSPLSLECTVEGTSNPNLYWYRQAAGRGLQLLFYSVGIGQISSEVPQNLSASRPQDRQFILSSKKLLLSDSGFYLCAWSGQATNTEAFFGQGTRLTVV.

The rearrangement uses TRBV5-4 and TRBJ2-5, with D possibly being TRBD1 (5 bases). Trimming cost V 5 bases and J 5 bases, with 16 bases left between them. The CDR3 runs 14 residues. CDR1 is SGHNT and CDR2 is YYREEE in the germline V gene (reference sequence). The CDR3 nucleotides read TGTGCCAGCAGGGCACCAGGGTTAAGGGAGACCCAGTACTTC. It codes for CASRAPGLRETQYF.

CDR3 region: CASSEGDGTANTEAFF. The CDR3 coding sequence is TGTGCCAGCAGTGAAGGGGATGGGACCGCAAACACTGAAGCTTTCTTT. The chain recombines TRBV2 with TRBJ1-1, with D maybe TRBD1 (5 bases). The CDR3 covers 16 residues. From germline, CDR1 is SNHLY and CDR2 FYNNEI. The V end was cut by 1 base, the J end by 2 bases, with 14 bases between.

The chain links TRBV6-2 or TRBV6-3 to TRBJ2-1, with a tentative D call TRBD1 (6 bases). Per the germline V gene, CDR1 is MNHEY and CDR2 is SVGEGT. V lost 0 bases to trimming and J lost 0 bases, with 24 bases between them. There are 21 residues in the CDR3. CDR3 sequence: CASSYSIDTVRGISSYNEQFF. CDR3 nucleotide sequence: TGTGCCAGCAGTTACTCGATCGACACCGTGAGGGGGATTAGCTCCTACAATGAGCAGTTCTTC.

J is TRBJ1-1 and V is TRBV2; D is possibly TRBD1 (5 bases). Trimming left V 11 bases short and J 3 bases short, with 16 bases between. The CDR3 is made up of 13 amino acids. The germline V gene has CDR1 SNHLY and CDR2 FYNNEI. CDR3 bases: TGTGCCGCCCCGGGGGGTTTGGACACTGAAGCTTTCTTT. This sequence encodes CAAPGGLDTEAFF.

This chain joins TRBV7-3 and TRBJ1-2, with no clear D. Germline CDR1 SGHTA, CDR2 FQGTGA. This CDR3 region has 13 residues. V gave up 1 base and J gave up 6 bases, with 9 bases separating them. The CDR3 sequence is CASSLSHGDGYTF. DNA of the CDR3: TGTGCCAGCAGCTTAAGCCACGGAGATGGCTACACCTTC.

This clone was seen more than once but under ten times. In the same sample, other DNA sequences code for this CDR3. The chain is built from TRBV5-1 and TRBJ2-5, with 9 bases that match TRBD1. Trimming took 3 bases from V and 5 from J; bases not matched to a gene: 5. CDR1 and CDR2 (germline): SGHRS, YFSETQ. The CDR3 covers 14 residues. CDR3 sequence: CASSSGQGRETQYF. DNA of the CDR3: TGCGCCAGCAGCTCGGGACAGGGTAGGGAGACCCAGTACTTC. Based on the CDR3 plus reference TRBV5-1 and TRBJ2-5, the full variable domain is KAGVTQTPRYLIKTRGQQVTLSCSPISGHRSVSWYQQTPGQGLQFLFEYFSETQRNKGNFPGRFSGRQFSNSRSEMNVSTLELGDSALYLCASSSGQGRETQYFGPGTRLLVL.

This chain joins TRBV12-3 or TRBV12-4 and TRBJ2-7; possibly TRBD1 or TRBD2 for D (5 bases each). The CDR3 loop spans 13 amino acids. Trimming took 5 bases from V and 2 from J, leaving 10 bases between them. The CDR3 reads CASSRDGPYEQYF. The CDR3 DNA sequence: TGTGCCAGCAGTCGGGACGGGCCCTACGAGCAGTACTTC.

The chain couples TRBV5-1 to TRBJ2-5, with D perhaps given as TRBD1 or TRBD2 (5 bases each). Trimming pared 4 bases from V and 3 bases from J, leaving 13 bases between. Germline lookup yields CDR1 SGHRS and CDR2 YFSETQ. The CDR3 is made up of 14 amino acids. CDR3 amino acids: CASSGTDPKETQYF. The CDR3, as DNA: TGCGCCAGCAGCGGGACGGACCCGAAAGAGACCCAGTACTTC.